This TCR beta chain was sequenced during a study of blood T cell repertoires in COVID-19. Overall study: Samples representing acute and convalescent COVID-19 were sourced from the United States, Italy and Spain. T cells, B-cell-depleted T cells, or PBMCs provided the cDNA or gDNA that served as material.

Turning to this clone: Distinct nucleotide sequences in the sample also encode this CDR3.

The CDR3 contains 14 residues. The V gene lost 0 bases and the J gene lost 1 base, with 6 bases spanning the gap. Germline lookup yields CDR1 KGHSH and CDR2 LQKENI. As handled by the study authors: Scientists estimated how many nucleated cells there were by amplifying reference gene primers. Data came from immunoSEQ multiplex PCR; TCRdb stores just in-frame clones and leaves some out. V and J calls and clone size are those listed in that table; D and trimming were worked out from the DNA. Altogether some 240,000 clones are present, around nine tenths being singletons, with the ten largest covering around 6.5%.

This receptor was identified in a man between 60 and 75 years old who had recovered from COVID-19. The V gene is TRBV18, the J gene TRBJ1-1, with D possibly being TRBD1 (5 bases). What was sequenced was peripheral blood. This chain's CDR3 is CASSPPGGNTEAFF. As DNA, the CDR3 is TGTGCCAGCTCACCACCGGGGGGGAACACTGAAGCTTTCTTT.